This record covers a single T cell receptor beta chain. The PCR had 60 Vbeta and 13 Jbeta primers. Data came from immunoSEQ multiplex PCR; TCRdb stores just in-frame clones and leaves some out. This table has some 150,000 clones, under 10% appearing once. These data originate in a study of cytomegalovirus exposure and HLA in healthy donors. Trimming removed 7 bases from V and 3 bases from J, with 16 bases in between. The CDR3 spans 14 residues. Germline V gives CDR1 SGHRS, CDR2 YFSETQ. The clonotype comes from a middle-aged woman in good health and CMV-seropositive. The J gene is TRBJ1-2, the V gene TRBV5-1; tentatively, D is TRBD1 (5 bases). The sample was PBMCs. The CDR3, as DNA: TGCGCCAGCGGCATCCTTCAGGGCGACTATGGCTACACCTTC. It specifies CASGILQGDYGYTF. Drawing the rest from reference TRBV5-1 and TRBJ1-2, the complete variable domain is KAGVTQTPRYLIKTRGQQVTLSCSPISGHRSVSWYQQTPGQGLQFLFEYFSETQRNKGNFPGRFSGRQFSNSRSEMNVSTLELGDSALYLCASGILQGDYGYTFGSGTRLTVV.